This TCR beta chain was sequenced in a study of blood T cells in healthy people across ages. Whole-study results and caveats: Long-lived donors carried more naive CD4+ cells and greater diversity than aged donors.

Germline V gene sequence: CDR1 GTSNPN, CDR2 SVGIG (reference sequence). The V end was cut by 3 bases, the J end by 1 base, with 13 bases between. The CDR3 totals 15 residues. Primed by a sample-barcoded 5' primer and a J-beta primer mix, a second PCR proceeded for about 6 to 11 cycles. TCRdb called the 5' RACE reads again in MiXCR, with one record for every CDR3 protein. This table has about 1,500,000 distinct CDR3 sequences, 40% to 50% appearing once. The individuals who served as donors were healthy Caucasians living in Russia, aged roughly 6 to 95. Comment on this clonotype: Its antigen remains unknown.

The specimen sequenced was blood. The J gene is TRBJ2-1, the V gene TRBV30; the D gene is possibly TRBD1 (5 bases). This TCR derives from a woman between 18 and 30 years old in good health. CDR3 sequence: CAWSNTGSSYNEQFF. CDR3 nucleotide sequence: TGTGCCTGGAGCAATACAGGCTCTTCCTACAATGAGCAGTTCTTC.